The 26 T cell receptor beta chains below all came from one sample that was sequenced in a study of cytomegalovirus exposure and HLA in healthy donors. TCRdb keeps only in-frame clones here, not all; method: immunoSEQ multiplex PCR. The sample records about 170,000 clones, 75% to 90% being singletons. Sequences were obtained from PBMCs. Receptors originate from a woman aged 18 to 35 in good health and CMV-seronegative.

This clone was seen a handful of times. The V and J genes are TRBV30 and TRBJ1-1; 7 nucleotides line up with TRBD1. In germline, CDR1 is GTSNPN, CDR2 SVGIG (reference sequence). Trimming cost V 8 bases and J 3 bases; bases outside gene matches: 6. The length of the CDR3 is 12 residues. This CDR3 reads CAHRGMYTEAFF. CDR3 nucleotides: TGTGCCCACAGGGGTATGTACACTGAAGCTTTCTTT.

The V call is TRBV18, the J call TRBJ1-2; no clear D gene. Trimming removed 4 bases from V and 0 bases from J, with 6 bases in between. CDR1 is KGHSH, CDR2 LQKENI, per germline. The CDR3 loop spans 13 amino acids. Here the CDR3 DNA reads TGTGCCAGCTCACAGGGAGCTAACTATGGCTACACCTTC. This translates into CASSQGANYGYTF.

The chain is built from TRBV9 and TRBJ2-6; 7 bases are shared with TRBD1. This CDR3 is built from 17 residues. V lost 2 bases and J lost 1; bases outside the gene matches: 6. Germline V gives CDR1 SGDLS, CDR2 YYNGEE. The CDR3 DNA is TGTGCCAGCAGCGTTCGGGACAGCATATCTGGGGCCAACGTCCTGACTTTC. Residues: CASSVRDSISGANVLTF.

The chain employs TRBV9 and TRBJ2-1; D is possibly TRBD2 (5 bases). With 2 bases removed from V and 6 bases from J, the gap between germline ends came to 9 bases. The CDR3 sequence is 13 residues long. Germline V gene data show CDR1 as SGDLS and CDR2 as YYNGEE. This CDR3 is CASSVPGVNEQFF. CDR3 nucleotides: TGTGCCAGCAGCGTCCCCGGGGTCAATGAGCAGTTCTTC.

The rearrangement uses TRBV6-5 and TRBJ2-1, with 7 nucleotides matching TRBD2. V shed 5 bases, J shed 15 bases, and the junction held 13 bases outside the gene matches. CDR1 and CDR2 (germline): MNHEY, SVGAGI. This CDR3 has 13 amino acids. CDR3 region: CASSPFSGTEGFF. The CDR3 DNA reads TGTGCCAGCAGTCCATTCAGCGGGACCGAGGGGTTCTTC.

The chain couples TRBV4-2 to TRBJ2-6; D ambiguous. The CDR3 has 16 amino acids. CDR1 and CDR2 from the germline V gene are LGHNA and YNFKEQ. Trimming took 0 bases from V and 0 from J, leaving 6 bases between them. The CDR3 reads CASSQDRSSGANVLTF. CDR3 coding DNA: TGTGCCAGCAGCCAAGATAGGAGCTCTGGGGCCAACGTCCTGACTTTC.

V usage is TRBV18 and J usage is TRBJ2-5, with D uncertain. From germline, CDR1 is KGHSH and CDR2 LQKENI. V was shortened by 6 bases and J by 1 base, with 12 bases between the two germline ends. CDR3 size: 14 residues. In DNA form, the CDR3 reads TGTGCCAGCTCCCAGATGGCCAGCCAAGAGACCCAGTACTTC. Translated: CASSQMASQETQYF.

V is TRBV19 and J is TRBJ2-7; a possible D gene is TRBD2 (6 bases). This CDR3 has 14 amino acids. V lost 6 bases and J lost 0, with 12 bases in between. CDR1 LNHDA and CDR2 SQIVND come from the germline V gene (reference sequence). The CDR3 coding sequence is TGTGCCAGTAGGTTACGGGAGAGCTCCTACGAGCAGTACTTC. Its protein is CASRLRESSYEQYF.

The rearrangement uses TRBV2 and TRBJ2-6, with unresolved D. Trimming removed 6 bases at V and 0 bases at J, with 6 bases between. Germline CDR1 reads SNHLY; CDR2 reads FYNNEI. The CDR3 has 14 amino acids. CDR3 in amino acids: CASSWASGANVLTF. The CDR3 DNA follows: TGTGCCAGCAGCTGGGCCTCTGGGGCCAACGTCCTGACTTTC.

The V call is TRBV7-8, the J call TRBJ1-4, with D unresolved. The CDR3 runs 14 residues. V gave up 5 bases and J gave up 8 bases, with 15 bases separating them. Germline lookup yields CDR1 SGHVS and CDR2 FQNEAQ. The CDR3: CASSLGLAGEKLFF. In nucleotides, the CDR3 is TGTGCCAGCAGCCTCGGACTGGCGGGAGAAAAACTGTTTTTT.

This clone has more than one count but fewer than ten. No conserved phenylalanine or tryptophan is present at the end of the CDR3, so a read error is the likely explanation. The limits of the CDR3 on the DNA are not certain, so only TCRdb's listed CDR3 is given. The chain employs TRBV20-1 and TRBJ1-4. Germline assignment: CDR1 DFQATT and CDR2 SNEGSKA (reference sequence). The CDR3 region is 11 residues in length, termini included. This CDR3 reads CSASIIRLYFG.

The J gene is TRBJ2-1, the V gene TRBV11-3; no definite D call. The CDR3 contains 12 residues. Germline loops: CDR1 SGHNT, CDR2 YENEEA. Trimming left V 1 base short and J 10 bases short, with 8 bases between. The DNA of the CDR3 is TGTGCCAGCAGCTTAGTTGGCAGAGAGCAGTTCTTC. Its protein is CASSLVGREQFF.

CDR3 in DNA: TGCGCCAGCAGCCCACAGAACTACAATGAGCAGTTCTTC. Residues: CASSPQNYNEQFF. V and J are TRBV4-1 and TRBJ2-1; D unresolved. V gave up 4 bases and J gave up 3 bases, with 7 bases separating them. In germline, CDR1 is MGHRA, CDR2 YSYEKL. The length of the CDR3 is 13 residues.

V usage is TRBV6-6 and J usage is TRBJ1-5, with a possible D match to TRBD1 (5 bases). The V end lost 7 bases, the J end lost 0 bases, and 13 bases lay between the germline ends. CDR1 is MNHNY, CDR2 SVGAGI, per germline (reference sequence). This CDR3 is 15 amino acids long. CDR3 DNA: TGTGCCAGCACTATTACGGGGGGTAGCAATCAGCCCCAGCATTTT. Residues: CASTITGGSNQPQHF.

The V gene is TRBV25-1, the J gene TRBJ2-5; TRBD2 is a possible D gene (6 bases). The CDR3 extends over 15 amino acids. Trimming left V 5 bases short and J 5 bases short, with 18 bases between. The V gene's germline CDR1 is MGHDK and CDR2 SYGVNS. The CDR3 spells CASSNGSGPWETQYF. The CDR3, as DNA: TGTGCCAGCAGTAACGGGAGCGGCCCGTGGGAGACCCAGTACTTC.

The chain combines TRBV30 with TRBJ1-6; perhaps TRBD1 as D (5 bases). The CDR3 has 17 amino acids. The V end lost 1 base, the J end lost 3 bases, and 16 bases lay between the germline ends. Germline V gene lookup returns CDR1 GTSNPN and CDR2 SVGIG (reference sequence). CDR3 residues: CAWSGGGRGYYNSPLHF. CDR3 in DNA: TGTGCCTGGAGTGGGGGAGGGCGGGGCTACTATAATTCACCCCTCCACTTT. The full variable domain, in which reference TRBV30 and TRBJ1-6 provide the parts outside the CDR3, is SQTIHQWPATLVQPVGSPLSLECTVEGTSNPNLYWYRQAAGRGLQLLFYSVGIGQISSEVPQNLSASRPQDRQFILSSKKLLLSDSGFYLCAWSGGGRGYYNSPLHFGNGTRLTVT.

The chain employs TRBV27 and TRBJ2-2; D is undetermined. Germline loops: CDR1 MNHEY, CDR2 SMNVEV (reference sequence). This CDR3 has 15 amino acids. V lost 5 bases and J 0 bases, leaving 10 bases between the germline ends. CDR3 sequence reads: CASSIAHSNTGELFF. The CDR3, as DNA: TGTGCCAGCAGTATAGCCCATTCGAACACCGGGGAGCTGTTTTTT.

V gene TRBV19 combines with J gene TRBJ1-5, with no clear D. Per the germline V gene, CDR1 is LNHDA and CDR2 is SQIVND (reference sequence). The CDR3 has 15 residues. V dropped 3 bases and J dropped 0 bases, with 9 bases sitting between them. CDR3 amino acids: CASSMEGNSNQPQHF. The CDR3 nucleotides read TGTGCCAGTAGTATGGAGGGAAATAGCAATCAGCCCCAGCATTTT.

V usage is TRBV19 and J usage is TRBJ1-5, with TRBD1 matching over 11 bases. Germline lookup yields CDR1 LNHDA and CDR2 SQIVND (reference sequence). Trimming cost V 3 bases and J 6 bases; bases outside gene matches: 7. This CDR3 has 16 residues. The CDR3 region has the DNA TGTGCCAGTAGTATGAGGACAGGGGGCATGTCTCAGCCCCAGCATTTT. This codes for CASSMRTGGMSQPQHF.

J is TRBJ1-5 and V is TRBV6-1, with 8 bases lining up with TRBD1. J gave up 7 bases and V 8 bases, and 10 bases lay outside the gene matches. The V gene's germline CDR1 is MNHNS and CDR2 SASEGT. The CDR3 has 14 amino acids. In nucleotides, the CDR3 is TGTGCCAGCGGGGGTACAGGGGGTGGACAGCCCCAGCATTTT. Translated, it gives CASGGTGGGQPQHF.

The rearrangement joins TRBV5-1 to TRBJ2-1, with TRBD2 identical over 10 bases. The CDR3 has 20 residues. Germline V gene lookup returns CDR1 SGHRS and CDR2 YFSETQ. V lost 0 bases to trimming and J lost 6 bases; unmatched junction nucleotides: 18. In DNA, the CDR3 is TGCGCCAGCAGCTTGGCAGGCCTGAATCGGATAGCGGGGGGAGCCAATGAGCAGTTCTTC. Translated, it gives CASSLAGLNRIAGGANEQFF.

In DNA, the CDR3 is TGTGCCAGCAGTTTACTGCCGATAGTTCGGGGTGAGGACACTGAAGCTTTCTTT. It encodes CASSLLPIVRGEDTEAFF. The J gene is TRBJ1-1, the V gene TRBV25-1; D gene unclear. Trimming shortened V by 5 bases and J by 3 bases, and 25 bases separated the two germline ends. The CDR3 sequence is 18 residues long. From germline, CDR1 is MGHDK and CDR2 SYGVNS. Full variable domain (missing parts from reference TRBV25-1 and TRBJ1-1): EADIYQTPRYLVIGTGKKITLECSQTMGHDKMYWYQQDPGMELHLIHYSYGVNSTEKGDLSSESTVSRIRTEHFPLTLESARPSHTSQYLCASSLLPIVRGEDTEAFFGQGTRLTVV.

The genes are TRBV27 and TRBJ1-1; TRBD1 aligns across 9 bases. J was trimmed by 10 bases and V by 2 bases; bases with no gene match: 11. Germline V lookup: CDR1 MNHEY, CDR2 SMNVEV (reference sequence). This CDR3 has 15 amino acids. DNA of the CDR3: TGTGCCAGCAGTTTAGGGAATACAGGGGGCAGAGGAGCTTTCTTT. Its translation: CASSLGNTGGRGAFF.

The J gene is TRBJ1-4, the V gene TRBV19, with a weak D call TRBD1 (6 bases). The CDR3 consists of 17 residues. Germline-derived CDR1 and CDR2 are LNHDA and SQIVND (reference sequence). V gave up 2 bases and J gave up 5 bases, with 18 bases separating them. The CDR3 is CASSISAHRALNEKLFF. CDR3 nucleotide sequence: TGTGCCAGTAGTATATCGGCCCACAGGGCTCTGAATGAAAAACTGTTTTTT.

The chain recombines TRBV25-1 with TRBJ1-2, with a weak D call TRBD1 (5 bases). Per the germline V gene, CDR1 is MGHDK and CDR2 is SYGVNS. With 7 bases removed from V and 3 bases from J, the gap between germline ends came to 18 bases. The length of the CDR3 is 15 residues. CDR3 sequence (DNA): TGTGCCAGCATCCTCCCCCCGGGGGGGGACTATGGCTACACCTTC. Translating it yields CASILPPGGDYGYTF.

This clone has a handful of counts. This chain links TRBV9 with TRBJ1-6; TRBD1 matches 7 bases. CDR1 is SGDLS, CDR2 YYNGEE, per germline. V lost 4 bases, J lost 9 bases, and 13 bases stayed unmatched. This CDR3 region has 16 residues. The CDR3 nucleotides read TGTGCCAGCAGCCCCCAACCGGGACAGTCCTCTTCACCCCTCCACTTT. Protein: CASSPQPGQSSSPLHF.